The sample holds many counts of the clone carrying this T cell receptor (beta chain). TCRdb itself ran the 5' RACE reads through MiXCR, one entry per CDR3 protein. The data contain fewer than 20,000 distinct CDR3 sequences, roughly 3% of them singletons. The data were taken from a study of neurological immune-mediated disorders. The CDR3 covers 13 residues. Trimming shortened V by 3 bases and J by 2 bases, and 7 bases separated the two germline ends. Specimen: CD8+ T cells from blood. This TCR was recovered from a woman aged 40 to 49 in good health. This chain uses TRBV23-1 with TRBJ2-5; maybe TRBD2 (6 bases). TRBV23-1 is noted as an ORF with a role that remains uncertain. The CDR3 region has the DNA TGCGCCAGCAGTCATGGGAGGCAAGAGACCCAGTACTTC. Its protein is CASSHGRQETQYF.